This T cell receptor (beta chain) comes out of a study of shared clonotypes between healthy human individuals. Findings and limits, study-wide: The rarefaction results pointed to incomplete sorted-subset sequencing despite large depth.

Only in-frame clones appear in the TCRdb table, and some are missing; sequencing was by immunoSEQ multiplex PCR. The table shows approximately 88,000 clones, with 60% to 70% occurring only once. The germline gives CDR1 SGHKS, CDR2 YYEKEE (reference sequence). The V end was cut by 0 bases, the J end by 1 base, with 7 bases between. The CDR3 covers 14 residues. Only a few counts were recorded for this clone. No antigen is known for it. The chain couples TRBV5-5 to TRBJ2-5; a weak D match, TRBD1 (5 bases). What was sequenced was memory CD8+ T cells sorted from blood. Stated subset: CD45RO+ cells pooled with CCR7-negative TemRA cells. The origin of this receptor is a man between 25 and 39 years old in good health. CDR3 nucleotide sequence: TGTGCCAGCAGCTTGGCTGACAGCCAAGAGACCCAGTACTTC. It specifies CASSLADSQETQYF.